The rows below give T cell receptor beta chains drawn from one sample of a study of graft-versus-host responses after intestinal transplantation. Method: immunoSEQ multiplex PCR; TCRdb's copy keeps in-frame clones and lacks some. The sample holds more than 90,000 clones, just under 95% seen once. Their recognized antigens are unknown. Source: unstimulated CD8+ T cells sorted from spleen or lymph node cells, taken before transplant. Receptor source: a human donor who was the organ donor for an intestinal transplant. Both conserved end residues are part of each CDR3.

j_gene,v_gene,CDR3aa
TRBJ1-3,TRBV30,CAWRAGNTIYF
TRBJ2-1,TRBV19,CASSQRESSYNEQFF
TRBJ2-7,TRBV29-1,CSVETSYEQYF
TRBJ2-5,TRBV7-2,CASSLGVAGIWETQYF
TRBJ2-7,TRBV6-6,CASSPGPTCEQYF
TRBJ2-3,TRBV5-4,CASSPDWTSGNSTDTQYF
TRBJ2-3,TRBV7-2,CASSLASGGTDTQYF
TRBJ2-3,TRBV5-5,CASSLRPTGTDTQYF
TRBJ2-5,TRBV5-8,CASSSTGGHETQYF
TRBJ2-7,TRBV4-3,CASSQETGPYEQYF
TRBJ2-7,TRBV19,CASSNGAAYEQYF
TRBJ1-1,TRBV27,CASSLGTGPLNTEAFF
TRBJ2-7,TRBV13,CASSLGYEQYF
TRBJ1-1,TRBV11-2,CASSSTGWTEAFF
TRBJ2-4,TRBV6-1,CASRGGNIQYF
TRBJ2-3,TRBV28,CASSVGTGLSTDTQYF
TRBJ2-3,TRBV28,CASSLGVGSTDTQYF
TRBJ2-7,TRBV9,CASSQASSYEQYF
TRBJ2-7,TRBV6-5,CASSYSNGLVSEQYF
TRBJ2-5,TRBV6-6,CASARPFIGDQYF
TRBJ1-2,TRBV18,CASSRLDSPYGYTF
TRBJ1-1,TRBV5-1,CASSLWLTAAEAFF
TRBJ2-1,TRBV13,CASSLGTTGFF
TRBJ2-3,TRBV28,CASSLPDRFYPMGTQYF
TRBJ2-1,TRBV19,CASSIVARVGNNEQFF
TRBJ2-1,TRBV19,CASSILPGLYNEQFF
TRBJ1-1,TRBV30,CAWSVLPGGADTEAFF
TRBJ2-2,TRBV6-6,CASIGSGRAGELFF
TRBJ1-2,TRBV29-1,CSVEWSRDYGYTF
TRBJ2-7,TRBV11-2,CASSLGRSYEQYF
TRBJ2-2,TRBV9,CASSVAASGTGELFF
TRBJ2-7,TRBV29-1,CSVDAGTSGKPYEQYF
TRBJ1-1,TRBV6-1,CASSDLRGDGTVGAFF
TRBJ1-1,TRBV4-1,CASSRLEGGDTEAFF
TRBJ2-1,TRBV5-6,CASSRLAGGGLNEQFF
TRBJ2-2,TRBV13,CASSLQGVGELFF
TRBJ2-2,TRBV10-1,CASSEGRRGTDSMELFF
TRBJ2-1,TRBV7-9,CASSLLGLGYREQFF
TRBJ2-7,TRBV7-6,CASSLFAGSDEQYF
TRBJ2-1,TRBV19,CASTRPESEQFF
TRBJ2-7,TRBV6-5,CASRFGTSGRTEQYF
TRBJ1-2,TRBV4-2,CASSQDVTGDYGYTF
TRBJ2-1,TRBV27,CATSPSSGIPSSYNEQFF
TRBJ2-7,TRBV5-1,CASSLVGDRGSYEQYF
TRBJ1-2,TRBV29-1,CSVMDRGYGYTF